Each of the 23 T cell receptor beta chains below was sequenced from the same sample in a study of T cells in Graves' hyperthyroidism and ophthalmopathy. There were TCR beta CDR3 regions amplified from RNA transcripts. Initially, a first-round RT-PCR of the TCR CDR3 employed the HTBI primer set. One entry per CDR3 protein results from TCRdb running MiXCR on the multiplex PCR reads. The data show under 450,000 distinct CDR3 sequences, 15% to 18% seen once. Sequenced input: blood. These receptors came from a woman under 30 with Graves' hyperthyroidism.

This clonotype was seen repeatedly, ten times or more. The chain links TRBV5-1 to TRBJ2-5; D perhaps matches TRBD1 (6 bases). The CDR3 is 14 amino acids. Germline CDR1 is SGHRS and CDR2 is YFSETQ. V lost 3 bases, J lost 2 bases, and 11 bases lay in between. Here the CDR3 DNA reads TGCGCCAGCAGCTCCTTACAGGGTCAAGAGACCCAGTACTTC. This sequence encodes CASSSLQGQETQYF.

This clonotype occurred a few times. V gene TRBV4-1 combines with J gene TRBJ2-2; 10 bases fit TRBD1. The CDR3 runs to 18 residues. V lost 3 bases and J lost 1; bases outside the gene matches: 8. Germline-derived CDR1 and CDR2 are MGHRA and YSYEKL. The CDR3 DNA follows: TGCGCCAGCAGCCACACAATTTGGGACAGGGGGAACACCGGGGAGCTGTTTTTT. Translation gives CASSHTIWDRGNTGELFF.

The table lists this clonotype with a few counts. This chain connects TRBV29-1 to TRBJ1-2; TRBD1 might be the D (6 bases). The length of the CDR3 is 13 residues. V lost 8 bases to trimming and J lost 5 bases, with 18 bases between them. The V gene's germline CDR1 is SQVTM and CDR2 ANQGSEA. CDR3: CSIRGDKKYGYTF. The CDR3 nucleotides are TGCAGCATAAGGGGGGACAAAAAGTATGGCTACACCTTC.

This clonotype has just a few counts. As DNA, the CDR3 is TGTGCCAGCAGTGAATATAAAGGGGGCGGTGAAAAACTGTTTTTT. Its translation is CASSEYKGGGEKLFF. J is TRBJ1-4 and V is TRBV25-1; 7 nucleotides line up with TRBD1. V shed 0 bases and J 7 bases; nucleotides not matched to a gene: 5. Germline CDR1 and CDR2: MGHDK and SYGVNS. This CDR3 has 15 amino acids. The full variable domain, completed using reference TRBV25-1 and TRBJ1-4, is EADIYQTPRYLVIGTGKKITLECSQTMGHDKMYWYQQDPGMELHLIHYSYGVNSTEKGDLSSESTVSRIRTEHFPLTLESARPSHTSQYLCASSEYKGGGEKLFFGSGTQLSVL.

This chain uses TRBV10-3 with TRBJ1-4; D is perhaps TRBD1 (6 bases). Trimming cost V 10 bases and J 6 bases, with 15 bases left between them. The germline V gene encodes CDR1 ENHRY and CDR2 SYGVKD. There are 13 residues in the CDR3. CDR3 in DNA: TGTGCCACCCGGACAGAGCCGTATGAAAAACTGTTTTTT. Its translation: CATRTEPYEKLFF.

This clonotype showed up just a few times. Written as DNA, the CDR3 is TGTGCCAGCAGCGGGTCAGGGGGTTTCGGGGATGGCTACACCTTC. Translated, it gives CASSGSGGFGDGYTF. This rearrangement joins TRBV9 to TRBJ1-2, with TRBD1 matching 7 bases. Looked up from germline, CDR1 is SGDLS and CDR2 is YYNGEE. V shed 3 bases, J shed 6 bases, and the junction held 11 bases outside the gene matches. The CDR3 spans 15 residues.

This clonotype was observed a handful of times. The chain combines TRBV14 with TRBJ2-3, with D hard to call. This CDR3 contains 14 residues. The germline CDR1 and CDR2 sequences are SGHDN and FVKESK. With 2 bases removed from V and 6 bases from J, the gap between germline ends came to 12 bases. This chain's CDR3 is CASSQRLSPDTQYF. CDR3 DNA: TGTGCCAGCAGCCAAAGACTCAGTCCGGATACGCAGTATTTT.

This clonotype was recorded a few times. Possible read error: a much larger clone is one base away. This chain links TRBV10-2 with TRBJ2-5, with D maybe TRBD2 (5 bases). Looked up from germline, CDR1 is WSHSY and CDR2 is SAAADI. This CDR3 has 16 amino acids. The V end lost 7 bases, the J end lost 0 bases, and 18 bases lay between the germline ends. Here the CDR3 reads CASTLEPGIHQETQYF. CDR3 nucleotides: TGCGCCAGCACTTTAGAACCGGGGATACACCAAGAGACCCAGTACTTC.

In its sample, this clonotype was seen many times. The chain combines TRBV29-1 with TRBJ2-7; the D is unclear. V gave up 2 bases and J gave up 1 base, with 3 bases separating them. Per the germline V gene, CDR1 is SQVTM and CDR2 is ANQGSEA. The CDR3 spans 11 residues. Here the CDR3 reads CSVEKSYEQYF. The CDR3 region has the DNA TGCAGCGTTGAAAAGTCCTACGAGCAGTACTTC.

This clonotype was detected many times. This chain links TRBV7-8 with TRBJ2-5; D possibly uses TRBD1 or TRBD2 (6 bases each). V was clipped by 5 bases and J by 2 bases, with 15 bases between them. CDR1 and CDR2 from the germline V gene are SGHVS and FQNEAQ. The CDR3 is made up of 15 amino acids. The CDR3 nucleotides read TGTGCCAGCAGCGCCCGAGGGGGGAGGCAAGAGACCCAGTACTTC. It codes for CASSARGGRQETQYF.

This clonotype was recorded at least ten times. The CDR3 reads CASTGRHNEKLFF. The CDR3 nucleotides are TGTGCCAGCACCGGGCGCCATAATGAAAAACTGTTTTTT. The V gene is TRBV28, the J gene TRBJ1-4; no clear D gene. The V end was cut by 7 bases, the J end by 4 bases, with 10 bases between. The length of the CDR3 is 13 residues. Germline assignment: CDR1 MDHEN and CDR2 SYDVKM.

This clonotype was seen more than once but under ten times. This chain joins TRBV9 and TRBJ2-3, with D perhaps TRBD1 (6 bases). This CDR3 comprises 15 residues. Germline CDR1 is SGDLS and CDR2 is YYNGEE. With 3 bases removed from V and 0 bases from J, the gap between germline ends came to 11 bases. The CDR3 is CASSADSPSTDTQYF. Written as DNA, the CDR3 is TGTGCCAGCAGCGCGGACAGCCCAAGCACAGATACGCAGTATTTT.

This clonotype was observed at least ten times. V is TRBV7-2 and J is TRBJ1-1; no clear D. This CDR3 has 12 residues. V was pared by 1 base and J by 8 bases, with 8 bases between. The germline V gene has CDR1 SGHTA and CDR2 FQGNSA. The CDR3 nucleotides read TGTGCCAGCAGCTTAGGAGGGTTGGAAGCTTTCTTT. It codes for CASSLGGLEAFF.

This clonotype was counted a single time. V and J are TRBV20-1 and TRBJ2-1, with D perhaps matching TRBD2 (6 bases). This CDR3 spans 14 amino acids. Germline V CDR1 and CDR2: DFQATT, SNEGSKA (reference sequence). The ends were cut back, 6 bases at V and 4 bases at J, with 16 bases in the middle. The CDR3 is CSANRLGGYNEQFF. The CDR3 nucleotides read TGCAGTGCGAACAGATTGGGGGGTTACAATGAGCAGTTCTTC.

CDR3 in amino acids: CASSSGTGPDYGYTF. CDR3 coding DNA: TGTGCCAGCAGCTCCGGGACAGGGCCGGACTATGGCTACACCTTC. J is TRBJ1-2 and V is TRBV27, with TRBD1 identical over 9 bases. CDR1 is MNHEY, CDR2 SMNVEV, per germline (reference sequence). This CDR3 has 15 residues. V shed 6 bases and J 3 bases; nucleotides not matched to a gene: 8.

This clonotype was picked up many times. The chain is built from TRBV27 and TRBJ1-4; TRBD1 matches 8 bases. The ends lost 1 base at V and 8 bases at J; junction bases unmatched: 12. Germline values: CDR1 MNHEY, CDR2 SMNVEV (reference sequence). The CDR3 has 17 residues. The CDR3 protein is CASSLYPGQGRGEKLFF. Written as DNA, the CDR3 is TGTGCCAGCAGTTTATATCCAGGACAGGGTAGGGGCGAAAAACTGTTTTTT.

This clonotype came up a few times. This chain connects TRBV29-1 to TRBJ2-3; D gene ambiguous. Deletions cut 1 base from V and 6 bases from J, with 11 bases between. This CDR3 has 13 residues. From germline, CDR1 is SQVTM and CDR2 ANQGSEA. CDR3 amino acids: CSVEGQNHDTQYF. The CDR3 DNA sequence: TGCAGCGTTGAAGGGCAGAACCATGATACGCAGTATTTT.

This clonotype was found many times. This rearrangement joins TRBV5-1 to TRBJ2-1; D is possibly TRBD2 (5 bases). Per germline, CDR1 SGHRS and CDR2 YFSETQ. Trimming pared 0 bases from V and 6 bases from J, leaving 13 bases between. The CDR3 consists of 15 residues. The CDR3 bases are TGCGCCAGCAGCTTGGAGTTGGGTCGGGGCAATGAGCAGTTCTTC. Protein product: CASSLELGRGNEQFF.

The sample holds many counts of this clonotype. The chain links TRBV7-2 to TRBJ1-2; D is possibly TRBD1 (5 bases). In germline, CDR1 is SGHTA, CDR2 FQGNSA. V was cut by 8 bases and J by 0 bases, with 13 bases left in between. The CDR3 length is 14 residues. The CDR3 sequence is CASLRQTANYGYTF. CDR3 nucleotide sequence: TGTGCCAGCCTACGACAGACTGCTAACTATGGCTACACCTTC.

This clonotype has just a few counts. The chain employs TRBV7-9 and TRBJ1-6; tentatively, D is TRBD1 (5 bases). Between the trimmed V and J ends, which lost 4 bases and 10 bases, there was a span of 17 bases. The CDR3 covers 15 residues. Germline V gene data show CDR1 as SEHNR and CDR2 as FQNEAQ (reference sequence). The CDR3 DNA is TGTGCCAGCAGCTCCCCGGGGGAGCTTTGCTCACCCCTCCACTTT. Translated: CASSSPGELCSPLHF.

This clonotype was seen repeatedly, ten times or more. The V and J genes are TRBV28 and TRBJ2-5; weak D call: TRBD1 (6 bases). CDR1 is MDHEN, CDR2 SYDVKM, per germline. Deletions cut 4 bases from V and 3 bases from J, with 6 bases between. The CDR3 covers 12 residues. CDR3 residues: CASSYREETQYF. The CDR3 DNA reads TGTGCCAGCAGTTACAGGGAAGAGACCCAGTACTTC.

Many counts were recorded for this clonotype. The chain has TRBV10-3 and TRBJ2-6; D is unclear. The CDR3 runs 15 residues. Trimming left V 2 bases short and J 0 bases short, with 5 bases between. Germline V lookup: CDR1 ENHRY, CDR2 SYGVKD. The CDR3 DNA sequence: TGTGCCATCAGTGAGGCCAACTCTGGGGCCAACGTCCTGACTTTC. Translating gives CAISEANSGANVLTF.

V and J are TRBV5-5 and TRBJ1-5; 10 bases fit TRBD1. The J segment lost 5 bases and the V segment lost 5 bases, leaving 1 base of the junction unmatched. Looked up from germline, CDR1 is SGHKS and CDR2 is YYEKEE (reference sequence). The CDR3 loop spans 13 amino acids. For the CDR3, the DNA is TGTGCCAGCAGGGGGACAGGGGATCAGCCCCAGCATTTT. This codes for CASRGTGDQPQHF.